This TCR beta chain was identified during a study of cytomegalovirus exposure and HLA in healthy donors. Across the study: Among approximately 400 genotyped donors, around 80% fell in the Caucasian-associated ancestry cluster.

Amplification used 60 Vbeta primers and 13 Jbeta primers. In the original analysis: The authors later counted about 80 million unique TCR beta chains, 9 million to 12 million of them shared. Using immunoSEQ multiplex PCR, the repertoire was profiled, and TCRdb retains in-frame clones only, with some absent. V and J calls and clone size follow that table, whereas D and trimming were derived from the DNA. The table includes 100,000 to 150,000 clones, approximately 75% detected once. Sequencing was done on a sample of PBMCs. The sequence was collected from a woman between 50 and 59 years old in good health and CMV-seronegative.

The CDR3: CASRIQGRTEAFF. CDR3 nucleotides: TGTGCCAGCAGGATACAGGGGCGGACTGAAGCTTTCTTT. This chain connects TRBV28 to TRBJ1-1, with 7 nucleotides matching TRBD1. With 6 bases clipped from V and 5 bases from J, the junction kept 6 bases outside the gene matches. The germline V gene encodes CDR1 MDHEN and CDR2 SYDVKM. This CDR3 is 13 amino acids long.